Following are 2 T cell receptor beta chains from one sample sequenced in a study of shared clonotypes between healthy human individuals. Assay: immunoSEQ multiplex PCR; the TCRdb copy retains only in-frame clones and omits some. Of fewer than 650,000 clones detected, roughly 79% appear once; the ten largest clones hold 12%. The sample taken for sequencing was PBMCs. These receptors were collected from a woman between 40 and 50 years old in good health. Some clones in this sample may be carry-over from other donors' samples.

The chain joins TRBV28 to TRBJ2-5; tentatively, D is TRBD2 (5 bases). The CDR3 is 15 amino acids. Germline V gives CDR1 MDHEN, CDR2 SYDVKM. The germline V and J ends were trimmed by 10 bases and 3 bases, with 21 bases remaining between them. This chain's CDR3 is CAISHRAGGKETQYF. The CDR3, as DNA: TGTGCCATATCACACCGGGCAGGAGGTAAAGAGACCCAGTACTTC.

This clone has a handful of counts. This likely traces to a read error, being one base from a far larger clone. At the DNA level, this CDR3 is encoded by other sequences in the same sample as well. The V gene is TRBV30, the J gene TRBJ2-5; D remains ambiguous. Germline V gene data show CDR1 as GTSNPN and CDR2 as SVGIG (reference sequence). CDR3 length: 12 amino acids. CDR3 loop: CAWSVQQETQYF. The CDR3 nucleotides are TGTGCCTGGAGTGTACAGCAAGAGACACAGTACTTC.